A single sample is the source of the 27 T cell receptor beta chains below, sequenced in a study of brain metastases from non-small cell lung cancer (dated by TCRdb to the late 2010s). The library was produced with the immunoSEQ multiplex PCR assay. The source is immuneACCESS, and TCRdb retained only in-frame sequences with V and J called. Part of the clones is not carried over; for the studies checked, unresolved V genes explain less than half of this, and the remainder is unexplained. The sample profile shows 500 or so clones; roughly 88% of them were found once. The top ten constitute under 8% of the sample. Material: tumor-adjacent normal tissue. Receptor source: a donor aged 40 or older with non-small cell lung cancer.

This chain joins TRBV7-3 and TRBJ2-1, with 10 bases lining up with TRBD1. Germline V lookup: CDR1 SGHTA, CDR2 FQGTGA. The length of the CDR3 is 16 residues. V was pared by 4 bases and J by 1 base, with 4 bases of the junction left unmatched. The CDR3 spells CASSSWTGGSYNEQFF. CDR3 coding DNA: TGTGCCAGCAGCTCCTGGACAGGGGGATCCTACAATGAGCAGTTCTTC.

The CDR3 region is CASSLLRTWWEQFF. CDR3 in DNA: TGTGCCAGCAGTTTATTACGGACCTGGTGGGAGCAGTTCTTC. This rearrangement joins TRBV28 to TRBJ2-1; no reliable D call. Germline values: CDR1 MDHEN, CDR2 SYDVKM. Trimming cost V 1 base and J 10 bases, with 14 bases left between them. The CDR3 is 14 residues long.

CDR3 region: CATRGGYNSPLHF. CDR3 nucleotides: TGTGCCACCAGGGGAGGCTATAATTCACCCCTCCACTTT. The chain is built from TRBV2 and TRBJ1-6, with a tentative D call TRBD1 (6 bases). The CDR3 is 13 amino acids. Deletions cut 10 bases from V and 3 bases from J, with 10 bases between. Germline lookup yields CDR1 SNHLY and CDR2 FYNNEI.

To note about this clone: This CDR3 is also generated by other DNA sequences in the sample. The J gene is TRBJ2-5, the V gene TRBV28, with D possibly being TRBD1 (8 bases). The germline CDR1 and CDR2 sequences are MDHEN and SYDVKM. V was clipped by 1 base and J by 9 bases, with 21 bases between them. This CDR3 spans 16 amino acids. The CDR3, as DNA: TGTGCCAGCAGTTTATTTCCTAGCGGAGGCAGGGGGCCCCAGTACTTC. Protein sequence: CASSLFPSGGRGPQYF.

The CDR3 nucleotides read TGCGCCAGCAAGGTTGGACAGGGCACAGATACGCAGTATTTT. Protein: CASKVGQGTDTQYF. The chain uses TRBV5-1 and TRBJ2-3, with 7 bases that match TRBD1. CDR3 length: 14 amino acids. With 6 bases clipped from V and 1 base from J, the junction kept 5 bases outside the gene matches. Germline V gene sequence: CDR1 SGHRS, CDR2 YFSETQ.

The chain is built from TRBV2 and TRBJ2-1; TRBD2 might be the D (5 bases). In germline, CDR1 is SNHLY, CDR2 FYNNEI. V dropped 7 bases and J dropped 10 bases, with 14 bases sitting between them. This CDR3 region has 12 residues. CDR3 nucleotides: TGTGCCAGCACACTAGAAGCAAGGGAGCAGTTCTTC. Translating it yields CASTLEAREQFF.

The chain carries TRBV6-4 and TRBJ2-3, with TRBD2 matching over 12 bases. Germline CDR1 MRHNA, CDR2 SNTAGT. The CDR3 has 15 residues. Losses at the gene ends were 4 bases for V and 5 bases for J; bases not matched to a gene: 4. In DNA, the CDR3 is TGTGCCAGCAGTGGGACTAGCGGGGCCGGAGATACGCAGTATTTT. It is translated as CASSGTSGAGDTQYF.

The chain is built from TRBV15 and TRBJ2-3; TRBD2 agrees at 10 bases. The CDR3 spans 18 residues. The V gene end was trimmed by 0 bases and the J gene end by 0 bases; junction bases not matched to a gene: 6. Germline V lookup: CDR1 LNHNV, CDR2 YYDKDF (reference sequence). The CDR3: CATSRDTLAGASTDTQYF. The CDR3 nucleotides read TGTGCCACCAGCAGAGATACCCTAGCGGGGGCGAGCACAGATACGCAGTATTTT.

The chain joins TRBV6-5 to TRBJ1-2, with D perhaps matching TRBD1 (5 bases). Germline V gene lookup returns CDR1 MNHEY and CDR2 SVGAGI. This CDR3 is 13 amino acids long. V shed 7 bases and J shed 6 bases, with 15 bases lying between them. The DNA for the CDR3 is TGTGCCAGCAATAATGGAGGGGTGCATGGCTACACCTTC. Protein: CASNNGGVHGYTF.

This clone was picked up one time. The junction shows a germline mismatch at one end, possibly a read error. The chain uses TRBV7-2 and TRBJ2-5, with 8 bases that match TRBD2. The CDR3 is 12 amino acids. Germline V lookup: CDR1 SGHTA, CDR2 FQGNSA. CDR3 sequence (DNA): TGTGCCAGCAGCTTGTCCCAGCGGGAGTCGCACTTC. Its translation is CASSLSQRESHF. Filled out from reference TRBV7-2 and TRBJ2-5, the complete variable domain reads GAGVSQSPSNKVTEKGKDVELRCDPISGHTALYWYRQSLGQGLEFLIYFQGNSAPDKSGLPSDRFSAERTGGSVSTLTIQRTQQEDSAVYLCASSLSQRESHFGPGTRLLVL.

The count of this clone is one. V gene TRBV2 combines with J gene TRBJ2-7, with 7 bases identical to TRBD1. This CDR3 is built from 14 residues. The germline CDR1 and CDR2 sequences are SNHLY and FYNNEI. V gave up 6 bases and J gave up 3 bases; unmatched junction bases: 8. The CDR3 DNA reads TGTGCCAGCAGCCAGAGACAGGGAAACTACGAGCAGTACTTC. This translates into CASSQRQGNYEQYF.

The V call is TRBV28, the J call TRBJ1-1, with TRBD1 matching 7 bases. Germline lookup yields CDR1 MDHEN and CDR2 SYDVKM. V lost 10 bases and J lost 4; bases outside the gene matches: 9. The CDR3 covers 13 residues. CDR3 bases: TGTGCCACGACCGACAGGGTTGGCACTGAAGCTTTCTTT. Protein sequence: CATTDRVGTEAFF.

The rearrangement uses TRBV5-1 and TRBJ2-2; TRBD2 agrees at 7 bases. Germline V gene data show CDR1 as SGHRS and CDR2 as YFSETQ. The CDR3 consists of 16 residues. With V trimmed by 0 bases and J by 5 bases, 7 bases remained unmatched. DNA of the CDR3: TGCGCCAGCAGCTTGGTGGGAGGGCCGAGAACCGGGGAGCTGTTTTTT. This codes for CASSLVGGPRTGELFF.

This chain connects TRBV19 to TRBJ2-5; maybe TRBD2 (5 bases). The V and J ends lost 6 bases and 7 bases respectively, with 15 bases between them. The CDR3 is 13 amino acids. Germline V CDR1 and CDR2: LNHDA, SQIVND (reference sequence). CDR3 region: CASSSPASLTQYF. In DNA form, the CDR3 reads TGTGCCAGTAGCAGCCCGGCTAGCTTGACCCAGTACTTC.

V usage is TRBV12-3 or TRBV12-4 and J usage is TRBJ1-5; D gene ambiguous. This CDR3 is built from 12 residues. V lost 6 bases, J lost 9 bases, and 12 bases lay in between. CDR3 DNA sequence: TGTGCCAGCAGCCGTACGGGTCTGCCCCAGCATTTT. It yields the protein CASSRTGLPQHF.

The chain joins TRBV27 to TRBJ1-2, with a tentative D call TRBD1 (5 bases). Germline values: CDR1 MNHEY, CDR2 SMNVEV (reference sequence). V dropped 4 bases and J dropped 7 bases, with 13 bases sitting between them. This CDR3 contains 13 residues. The CDR3 coding sequence is TGTGCCAGCAGTTGGGGACCAAGGAGTGGCTACACCTTC. Protein product: CASSWGPRSGYTF.

J is TRBJ2-5 and V is TRBV15; D is perhaps TRBD1 or TRBD2 (5 bases each). Germline CDR1 and CDR2: LNHNV and YYDKDF (reference sequence). The CDR3 has 15 amino acids. V was clipped by 0 bases and J by 5 bases, with 13 bases between them. The CDR3 DNA reads as TGTGCCACCAGCAGAGATCCGGGGCCCCCGGAGACCCAGTACTTC. Its protein is CATSRDPGPPETQYF.

The chain has TRBV16 and TRBJ1-3; D is uncertain. CDR1 and CDR2 from the germline V gene are KGHSY and FQNENV. The CDR3 totals 16 residues. The V end lost 1 base, the J end lost 3 bases, and 13 bases lay between the germline ends. CDR3 sequence (DNA): TGTGCCAGCAGCCAATATACGGATTACAGTGGAAACACCATATATTTT. Protein product: CASSQYTDYSGNTIYF.

The V and J genes are TRBV2 and TRBJ2-2; D call uncertain. The CDR3 is made up of 14 amino acids. V was trimmed by 6 bases and J by 3 bases, leaving 11 bases between them. Germline V lookup: CDR1 SNHLY, CDR2 FYNNEI. The chain's CDR3 is CASRLYRDTGELFF. DNA for the CDR3: TGTGCCAGCAGGTTATATCGGGACACCGGGGAGCTGTTTTTT.

The gene calls are TRBV27 and TRBJ2-3; TRBD2 matches 9 bases. The CDR3 consists of 14 residues. V lost 8 bases, J lost 4 bases, and 7 bases stayed unmatched. Germline values: CDR1 MNHEY, CDR2 SMNVEV (reference sequence). CDR3 nucleotides: TGTGCCAGCCGGGGGGCGGGAGGGTCAGATACGCAGTATTTT. It yields the protein CASRGAGGSDTQYF.

This clone has only one observation. The genes are TRBV6-5 and TRBJ1-2; maybe TRBD1 (5 bases). CDR1 and CDR2 (germline): MNHEY, SVGAGI. V lost 7 bases to trimming and J lost 6 bases, with 12 bases between them. The CDR3 length is 12 residues. The CDR3 sequence is CASTSGGDGYTF. CDR3 DNA sequence: TGTGCCAGCACCAGTGGGGGGGATGGCTACACCTTC.

The chain employs TRBV27 and TRBJ2-5; unclear D gene. Germline loops: CDR1 MNHEY, CDR2 SMNVEV (reference sequence). The V end was cut by 2 bases, the J end by 2 bases, with 6 bases between. The CDR3 consists of 13 residues. The CDR3 DNA reads TGTGCCAGCAGTTTAAACCAACAAGAGACCCAGTACTTC. Translation gives CASSLNQQETQYF.

This sequence joins TRBV6-6 and TRBJ2-1, with 9 nucleotides matching TRBD1. Germline V gene lookup returns CDR1 MNHNY and CDR2 SVGAGI (reference sequence). The CDR3 consists of 15 residues. Trimming removed 2 bases from V and 9 bases from J; junction bases left unmatched: 8. The CDR3 nucleotides read TGTGCCAGCAGTTACAAGGGGACAGGGAGGAGTGAGCAGTTCTTC. This sequence encodes CASSYKGTGRSEQFF.

The genes are TRBV19 and TRBJ2-6; D remains ambiguous. The CDR3 length is 17 residues. V was trimmed by 0 bases and J by 0 bases, leaving 9 bases between them. Germline V gene sequence: CDR1 LNHDA, CDR2 SQIVND (reference sequence). The CDR3 loop is CASSIDSGSSGANVLTF. The CDR3 DNA is TGTGCCAGTAGTATAGATTCAGGCAGCTCTGGGGCCAACGTCCTGACTTTC.

The chain recombines TRBV18 with TRBJ2-7; 7 bases are a match to TRBD1. The junction had 3 bases not matched to a gene; V was cut back by 3 bases and J by 1 base. Germline V gene sequence: CDR1 KGHSH, CDR2 LQKENI. The CDR3 length is 14 residues. The CDR3 spells CASSPRDRSYEQYF. Here the CDR3 DNA reads TGTGCCAGCTCACCCCGGGACAGATCCTACGAGCAGTACTTC.

The CDR3 coding sequence is TGTGCCAGCGGGGTCTACGGAGGGGCAGATGAGCAGTTCTTC. Translating gives CASGVYGGADEQFF. The chain joins TRBV2 to TRBJ2-1, with a possible D match to TRBD2 (6 bases). The CDR3 runs to 14 residues. CDR1 SNHLY and CDR2 FYNNEI come from the germline V gene. Trimming pared 8 bases from V and 8 bases from J, leaving 19 bases between.

V and J are TRBV7-3 and TRBJ2-1; D gene uncertain. Germline V CDR1 and CDR2: SGHTA, FQGTGA. V was clipped by 5 bases and J by 4 bases, with 9 bases between them. The CDR3 has 13 amino acids. The CDR3: CASSTDHYNEQFF. The CDR3 nucleotides read TGTGCCAGCAGCACGGACCATTACAATGAGCAGTTCTTC.